One and the same sample provided the 8 T cell receptor beta chains below, sequenced in a study of cytomegalovirus exposure and HLA in healthy donors. Primers included in the PCR were 60 Vbeta and 13 Jbeta primers. Here immunoSEQ multiplex PCR was the method, and the copy in TCRdb shows in-frame clones only, minus some. Here the sample spans 150,000 to 200,000 clones, approximately 80% being singletons. Material: PBMCs. These receptors originate from a man aged 18 to 29 in good health and CMV-seronegative.

V is TRBV19 and J is TRBJ2-5; TRBD2 is a possible D gene (5 bases). From germline, CDR1 is LNHDA and CDR2 SQIVND (reference sequence). The CDR3 spans 11 residues. Trimming left V 6 bases short and J 4 bases short, with 6 bases between. CDR3: CASSEGETQYF. The CDR3 coding sequence is TGTGCCAGTAGCGAGGGAGAGACCCAGTACTTC.

Remarks on this clone: Its ends do not fully match the called genes, so a read error is possible. The chain has TRBV5-6 and TRBJ1-2; maybe TRBD1 (6 bases). This CDR3 has 14 residues. Germline CDR1 is SGHDT and CDR2 is YYEEEE. The CDR3 region has the DNA TGTGCCAGCAGTTTGGGCCGGACAGCATATGGCTACACCTTC. This sequence encodes CASSLGRTAYGYTF.

The rearrangement links TRBV6-1 to TRBJ2-3, with D maybe TRBD1 (5 bases). CDR3 length: 15 amino acids. Germline loops: CDR1 MNHNS, CDR2 SASEGT. The ends were cut back, 3 bases at V and 1 base at J, with 11 bases in the middle. This CDR3 reads CASSEAQDRTDTQYF. DNA for the CDR3: TGTGCCAGCAGTGAGGCACAGGATCGCACAGATACGCAGTATTTT.

This clone was seen only once. The sample holds other DNA sequences that translate to the same CDR3. The chain couples TRBV10-3 to TRBJ2-3; D is uncertain. The germline V gene has CDR1 ENHRY and CDR2 SYGVKD. Trimming removed 0 bases from V and 0 bases from J, with 4 bases in between. The CDR3 is made up of 14 amino acids. CDR3 region: CAISESTSTDTQYF. The CDR3 coding sequence is TGTGCCATCAGTGAGTCCACAAGCACAGATACGCAGTATTTT.

This clone occurred a few times. The rearrangement joins TRBV4-2 to TRBJ2-5; 8 bases line up with TRBD2. V gave up 0 bases and J gave up 10 bases; unmatched junction bases: 13. In germline, CDR1 is LGHNA, CDR2 YNFKEQ. This CDR3 is built from 16 residues. The CDR3 sequence: CASSQDSGAPWVGQYF. Here the CDR3 DNA reads TGTGCCAGCAGCCAAGATAGCGGGGCCCCATGGGTGGGCCAGTACTTC.

The genes are TRBV25-1 and TRBJ2-5, with TRBD1 matching over 9 bases. With the DNA end fitting TRBJ2-7 better, the J assignment may be wrong. This CDR3 region has 14 residues. CDR1 is MGHDK and CDR2 is SYGVNS in the germline V gene. The CDR3 here is CASRAGTGTYEQYF. CDR3 DNA: TGTGCCAGCAGGGCCGGGACAGGGACCTACGAGCAGTACTTC.

The chain carries TRBV9 and TRBJ1-1, with D perhaps matching TRBD1 (6 bases). V was trimmed by 0 bases and J by 0 bases, leaving 9 bases between them. Germline-derived CDR1 and CDR2 are SGDLS and YYNGEE. This CDR3 region has 15 residues. The DNA of the CDR3 is TGTGCCAGCAGCGTAGCAACAGGGCTGAACACTGAAGCTTTCTTT. Its translation is CASSVATGLNTEAFF.

The chain employs TRBV9 and TRBJ2-1; possible D gene TRBD2, 6 bases. V lost 6 bases and J lost 9, with 22 bases in between. Germline V gene data show CDR1 as SGDLS and CDR2 as YYNGEE. The CDR3 has 15 residues. The CDR3 sequence is CASNRGSGRRGEQFF. The CDR3 nucleotides read TGTGCCAGCAACCGAGGGTCGGGGAGGAGGGGTGAGCAGTTCTTC.